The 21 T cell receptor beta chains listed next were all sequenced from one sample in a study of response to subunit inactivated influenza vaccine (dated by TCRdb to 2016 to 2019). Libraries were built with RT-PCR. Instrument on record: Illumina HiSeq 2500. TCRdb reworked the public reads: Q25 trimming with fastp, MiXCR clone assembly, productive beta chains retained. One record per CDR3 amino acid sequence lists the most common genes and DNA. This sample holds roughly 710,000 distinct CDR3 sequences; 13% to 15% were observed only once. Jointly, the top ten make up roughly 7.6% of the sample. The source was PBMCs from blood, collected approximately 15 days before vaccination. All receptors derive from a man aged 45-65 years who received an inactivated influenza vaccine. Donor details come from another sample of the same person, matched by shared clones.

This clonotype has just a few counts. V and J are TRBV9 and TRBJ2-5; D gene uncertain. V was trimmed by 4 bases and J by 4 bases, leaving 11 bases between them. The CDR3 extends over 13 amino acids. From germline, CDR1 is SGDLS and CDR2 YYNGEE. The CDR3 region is CASSLRPGETQYF. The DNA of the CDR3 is TGTGCCAGCAGCCTTAGGCCGGGAGAGACCCAGTACTTC.

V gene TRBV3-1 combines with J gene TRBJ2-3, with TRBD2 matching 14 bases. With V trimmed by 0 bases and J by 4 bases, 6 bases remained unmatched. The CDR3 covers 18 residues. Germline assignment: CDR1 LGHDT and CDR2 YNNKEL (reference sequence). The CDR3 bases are TGTGCCAGCAGCCAAGAACCGGGACTAGCGGGAGTACCAGATACGCAGTATTTT. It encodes CASSQEPGLAGVPDTQYF.

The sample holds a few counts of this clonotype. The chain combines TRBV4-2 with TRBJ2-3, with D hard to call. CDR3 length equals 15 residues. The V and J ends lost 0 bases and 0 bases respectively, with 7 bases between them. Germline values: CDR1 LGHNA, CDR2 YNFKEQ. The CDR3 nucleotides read TGTGCCAGCAGCCAAGATGATCCGAGCACAGATACGCAGTATTTT. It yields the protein CASSQDDPSTDTQYF.

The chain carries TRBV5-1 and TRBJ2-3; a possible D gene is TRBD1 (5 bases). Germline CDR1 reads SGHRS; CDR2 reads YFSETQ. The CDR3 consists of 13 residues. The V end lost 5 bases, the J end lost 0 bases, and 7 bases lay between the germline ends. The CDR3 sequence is CASSGASTDTQYF. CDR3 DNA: TGCGCCAGCAGTGGGGCTAGCACAGATACGCAGTATTTT. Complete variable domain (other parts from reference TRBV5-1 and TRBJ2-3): KAGVTQTPRYLIKTRGQQVTLSCSPISGHRSVSWYQQTPGQGLQFLFEYFSETQRNKGNFPGRFSGRQFSNSRSEMNVSTLELGDSALYLCASSGASTDTQYFGPGTRLTVL.

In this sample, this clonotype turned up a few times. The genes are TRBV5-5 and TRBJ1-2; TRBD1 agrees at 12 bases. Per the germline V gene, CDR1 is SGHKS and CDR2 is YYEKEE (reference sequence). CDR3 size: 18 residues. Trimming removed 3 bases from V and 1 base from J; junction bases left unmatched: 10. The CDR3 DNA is TGTGCCAGCAGCTCGAACCGGGACAGGGGGCCTATTAACTATGGCTACACCTTC. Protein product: CASSSNRDRGPINYGYTF.

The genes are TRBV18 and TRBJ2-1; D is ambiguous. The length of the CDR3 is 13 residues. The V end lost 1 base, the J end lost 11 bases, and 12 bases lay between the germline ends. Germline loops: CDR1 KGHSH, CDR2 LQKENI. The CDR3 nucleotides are TGTGCCAGCTCACCACTTGAGCGAATACAGCAGTTCTTC. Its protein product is CASSPLERIQQFF.

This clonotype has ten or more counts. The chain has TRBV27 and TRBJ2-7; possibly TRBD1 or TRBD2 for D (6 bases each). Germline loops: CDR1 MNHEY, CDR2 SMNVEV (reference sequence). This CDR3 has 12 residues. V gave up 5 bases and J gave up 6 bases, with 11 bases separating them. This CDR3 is CASSQQGGEQYF. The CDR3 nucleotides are TGTGCCAGCAGTCAACAGGGAGGCGAGCAGTACTTC.

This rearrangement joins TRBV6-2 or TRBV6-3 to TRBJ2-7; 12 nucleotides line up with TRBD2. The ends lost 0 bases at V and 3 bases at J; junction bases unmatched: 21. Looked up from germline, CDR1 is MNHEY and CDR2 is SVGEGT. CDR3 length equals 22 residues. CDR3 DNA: TGTGCCAGCAGTTACTCGATCCCGCAAAGGCTAGCGGGAGGGCCAGTGGACTACGAGCAGTACTTC. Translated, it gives CASSYSIPQRLAGGPVDYEQYF.

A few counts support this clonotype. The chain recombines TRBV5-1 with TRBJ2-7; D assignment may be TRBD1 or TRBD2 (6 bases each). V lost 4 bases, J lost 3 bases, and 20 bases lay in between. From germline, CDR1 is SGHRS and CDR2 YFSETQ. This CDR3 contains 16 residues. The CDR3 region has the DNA TGCGCCAGCAGCCCTGGGGGGCAGGGTATAATCTACGAGCAGTACTTC. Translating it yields CASSPGGQGIIYEQYF.

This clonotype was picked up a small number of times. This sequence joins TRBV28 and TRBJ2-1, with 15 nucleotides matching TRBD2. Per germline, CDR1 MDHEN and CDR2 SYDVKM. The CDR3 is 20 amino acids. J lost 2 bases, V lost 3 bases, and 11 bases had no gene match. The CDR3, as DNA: TGTGCCAGCAGTTTCCACGGACTAGCGGGAGGGCCCGCTGCCTACAATGAGCAGTTCTTC. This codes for CASSFHGLAGGPAAYNEQFF.

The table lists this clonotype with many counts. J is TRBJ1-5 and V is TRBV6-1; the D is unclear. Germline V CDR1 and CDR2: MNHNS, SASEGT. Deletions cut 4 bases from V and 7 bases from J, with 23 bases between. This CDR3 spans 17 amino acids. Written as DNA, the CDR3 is TGTGCCAGCAGTGGGAGAACGGGCCCCCTTTTTCGACAGCCCCAGCATTTT. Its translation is CASSGRTGPLFRQPQHF.

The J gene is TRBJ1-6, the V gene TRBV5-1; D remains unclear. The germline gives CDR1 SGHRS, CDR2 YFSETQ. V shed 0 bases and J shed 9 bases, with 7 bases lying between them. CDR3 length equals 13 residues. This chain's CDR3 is CASSLDLGSPLHF. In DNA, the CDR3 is TGCGCCAGCAGCTTGGATTTGGGTTCACCCCTCCACTTT.

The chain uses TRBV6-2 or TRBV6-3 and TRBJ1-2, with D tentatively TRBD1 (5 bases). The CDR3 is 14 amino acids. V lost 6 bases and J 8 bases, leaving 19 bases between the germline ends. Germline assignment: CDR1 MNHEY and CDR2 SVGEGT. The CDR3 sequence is CASSVRTRSRGYTF. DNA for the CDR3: TGTGCCAGCAGCGTGAGGACAAGGAGTCGCGGCTACACCTTC.

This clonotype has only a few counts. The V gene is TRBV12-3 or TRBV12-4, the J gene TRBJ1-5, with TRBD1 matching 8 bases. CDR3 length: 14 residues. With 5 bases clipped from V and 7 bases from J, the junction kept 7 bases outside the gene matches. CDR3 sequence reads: CASSRTGRYQPQHF. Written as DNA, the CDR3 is TGTGCCAGCAGTCGGACAGGGAGGTACCAGCCCCAGCATTTT.

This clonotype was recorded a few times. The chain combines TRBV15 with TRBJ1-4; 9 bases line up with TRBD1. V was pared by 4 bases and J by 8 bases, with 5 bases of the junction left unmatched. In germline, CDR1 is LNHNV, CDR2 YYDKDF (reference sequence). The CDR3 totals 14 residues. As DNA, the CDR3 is TGTGCCACCAGCAAACAGGGGGCGCGAGAAAAACTGTTTTTT. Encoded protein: CATSKQGAREKLFF.

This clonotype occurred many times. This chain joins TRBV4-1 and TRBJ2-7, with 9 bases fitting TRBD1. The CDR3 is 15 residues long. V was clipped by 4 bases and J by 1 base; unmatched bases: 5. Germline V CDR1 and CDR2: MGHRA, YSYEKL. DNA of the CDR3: TGCGCCAGCAGCCCGGACAGGGGAATGTCCTACGAGCAGTACTTC. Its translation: CASSPDRGMSYEQYF.

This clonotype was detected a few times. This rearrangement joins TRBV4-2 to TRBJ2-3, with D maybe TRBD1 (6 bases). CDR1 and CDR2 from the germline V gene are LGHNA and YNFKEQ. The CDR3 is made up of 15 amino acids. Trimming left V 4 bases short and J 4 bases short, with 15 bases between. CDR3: CASSRSTGFPDTQYF. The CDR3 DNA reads TGTGCCAGCAGCCGGTCTACAGGGTTCCCAGATACGCAGTATTTT.

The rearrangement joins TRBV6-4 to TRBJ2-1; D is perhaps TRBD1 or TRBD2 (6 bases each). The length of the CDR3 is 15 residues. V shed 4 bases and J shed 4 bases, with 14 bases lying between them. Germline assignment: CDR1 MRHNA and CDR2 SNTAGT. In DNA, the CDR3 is TGTGCCAGCAGTGCGGAGGGGGGCCCTTACAATGAGCAGTTCTTC. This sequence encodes CASSAEGGPYNEQFF.

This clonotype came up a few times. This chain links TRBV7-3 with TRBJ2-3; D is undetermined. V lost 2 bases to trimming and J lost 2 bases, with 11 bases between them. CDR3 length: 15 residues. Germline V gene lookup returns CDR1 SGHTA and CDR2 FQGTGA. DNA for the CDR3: TGTGCCAGCAGCTTAGCTTTCGCGTCCACAGATACGCAGTATTTT. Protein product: CASSLAFASTDTQYF.

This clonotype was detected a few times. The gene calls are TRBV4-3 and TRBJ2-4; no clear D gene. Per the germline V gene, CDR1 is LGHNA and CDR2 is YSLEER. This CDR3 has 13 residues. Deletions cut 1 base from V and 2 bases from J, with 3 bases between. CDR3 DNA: TGCGCCAGCAGCCAAGGTACCAAAAACATTCAGTACTTC. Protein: CASSQGTKNIQYF.

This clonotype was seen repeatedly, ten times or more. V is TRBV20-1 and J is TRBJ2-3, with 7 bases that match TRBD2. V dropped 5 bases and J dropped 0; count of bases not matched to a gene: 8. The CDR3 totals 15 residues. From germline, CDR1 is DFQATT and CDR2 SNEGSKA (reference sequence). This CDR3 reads CSARREGSSTDTQYF. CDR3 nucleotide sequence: TGCAGTGCTCGGAGGGAGGGTTCTAGCACAGATACGCAGTATTTT.